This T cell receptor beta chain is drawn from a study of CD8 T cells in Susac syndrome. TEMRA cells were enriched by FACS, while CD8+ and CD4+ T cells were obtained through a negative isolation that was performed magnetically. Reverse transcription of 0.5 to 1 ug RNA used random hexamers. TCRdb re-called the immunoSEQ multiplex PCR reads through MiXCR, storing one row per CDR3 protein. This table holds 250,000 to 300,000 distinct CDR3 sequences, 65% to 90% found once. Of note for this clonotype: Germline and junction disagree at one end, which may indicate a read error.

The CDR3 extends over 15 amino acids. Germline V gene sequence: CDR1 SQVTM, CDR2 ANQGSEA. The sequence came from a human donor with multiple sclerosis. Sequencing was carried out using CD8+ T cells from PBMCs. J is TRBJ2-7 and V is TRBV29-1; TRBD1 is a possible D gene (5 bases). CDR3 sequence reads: CSVEDLQGRTYEQHF. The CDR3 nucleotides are TGCAGCGTTGAAGATCTTCAGGGCCGGACCTACGAGCAGCACTTC.